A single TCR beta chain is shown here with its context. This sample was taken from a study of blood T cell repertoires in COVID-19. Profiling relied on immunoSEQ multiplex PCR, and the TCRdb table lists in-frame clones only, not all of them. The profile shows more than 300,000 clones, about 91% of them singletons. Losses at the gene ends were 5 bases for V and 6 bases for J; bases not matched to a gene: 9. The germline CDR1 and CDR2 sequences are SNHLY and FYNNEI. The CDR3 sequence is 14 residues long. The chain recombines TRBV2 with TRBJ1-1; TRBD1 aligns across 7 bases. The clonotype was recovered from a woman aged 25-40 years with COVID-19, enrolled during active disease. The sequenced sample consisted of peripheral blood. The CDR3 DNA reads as TGTGCCAGCAGTCTTACAGGGGTTAGGGCTGAAGCTTTCTTT. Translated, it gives CASSLTGVRAEAFF.